The sequence of this T cell receptor beta chain was determined in a study of a mutant IDH1 vaccine in newly diagnosed glioma. The overall study: Mean patient age was approximately 40 years; roughly 62% were male and 37.5% female. The earlier regimen, radiotherapy, temozolomide, or both, was most often both.

The CDR3 sequence is 15 residues long. Looked up from germline, CDR1 is MDHEN and CDR2 is SYDVKM. V shed 5 bases and J 5 bases; nucleotides not matched to a gene: 6. Produced via immunoSEQ multiplex PCR; TCRdb's table is partial and in-frame only. This table has around 64,000 clones, around 83% appearing once. The study's findings and limits: Any relationship between pseudoprogression and changes in top peripheral T cell clonotypes seemed absent.

Documented time point: baseline, week 1 (first vaccination visit). The treatment was: pre-vaccination baseline after standard-of-care therapy. Donor diagnoses consisted of new WHO grade 3 or 4 IDH1-mutant, ATRX-lost astrocytomas. Concerning this clone itself: The antigen remains unidentified.

The material was peripheral blood mononuclear cells (PBMCs), obtained from a glioma patient treated with radiotherapy, temozolomide or both. The source of this sequence is a woman aged 18-30 years with glioma. Some clones in this sample may be carry-over from other donors' samples. V gene TRBV28 combines with J gene TRBJ1-3, with 10 positions matching TRBD1. CDR3 DNA: TGTGCCAGCAGTCCATCGACAGGGGGCAGAAACACCATATATTTT. This encodes CASSPSTGGRNTIYF.